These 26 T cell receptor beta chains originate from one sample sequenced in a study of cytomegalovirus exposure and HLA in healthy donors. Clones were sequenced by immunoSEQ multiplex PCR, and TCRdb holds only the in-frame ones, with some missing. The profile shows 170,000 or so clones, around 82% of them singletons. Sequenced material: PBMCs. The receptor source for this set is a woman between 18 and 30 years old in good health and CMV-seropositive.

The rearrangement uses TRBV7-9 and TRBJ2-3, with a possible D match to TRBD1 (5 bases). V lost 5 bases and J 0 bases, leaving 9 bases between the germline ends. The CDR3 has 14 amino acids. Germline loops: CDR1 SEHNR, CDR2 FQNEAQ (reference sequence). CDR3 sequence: CASSLDTSTDTQYF. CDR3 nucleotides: TGTGCCAGCAGCCTGGACACTAGCACAGATACGCAGTATTTT.

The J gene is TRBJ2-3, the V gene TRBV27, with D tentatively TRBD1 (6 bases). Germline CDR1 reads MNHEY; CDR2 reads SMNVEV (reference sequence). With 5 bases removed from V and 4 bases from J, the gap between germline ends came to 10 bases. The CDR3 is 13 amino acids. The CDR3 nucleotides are TGTGCCAGCAGTCCGGACAGTCCAGATACGCAGTATTTT. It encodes CASSPDSPDTQYF.

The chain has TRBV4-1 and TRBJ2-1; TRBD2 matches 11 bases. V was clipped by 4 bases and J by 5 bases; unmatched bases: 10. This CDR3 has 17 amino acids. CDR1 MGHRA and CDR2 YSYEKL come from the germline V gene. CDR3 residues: CASSPTILAGAHNEQFF. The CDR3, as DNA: TGCGCCAGCAGCCCAACCATACTAGCGGGGGCGCACAATGAGCAGTTCTTC.

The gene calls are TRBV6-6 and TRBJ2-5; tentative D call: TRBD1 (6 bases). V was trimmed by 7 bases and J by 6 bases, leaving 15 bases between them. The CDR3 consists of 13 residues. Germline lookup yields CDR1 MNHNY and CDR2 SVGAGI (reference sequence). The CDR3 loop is CASTPTGGKTQYF. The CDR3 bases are TGTGCCAGCACCCCGACAGGTGGAAAGACCCAGTACTTC.

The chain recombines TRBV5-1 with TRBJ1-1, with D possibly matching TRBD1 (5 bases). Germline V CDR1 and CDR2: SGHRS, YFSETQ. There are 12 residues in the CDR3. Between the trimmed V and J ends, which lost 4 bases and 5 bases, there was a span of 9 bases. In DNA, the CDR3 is TGCGCCAGCAGCCGAGACAGTACTGAAGCTTTCTTT. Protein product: CASSRDSTEAFF.

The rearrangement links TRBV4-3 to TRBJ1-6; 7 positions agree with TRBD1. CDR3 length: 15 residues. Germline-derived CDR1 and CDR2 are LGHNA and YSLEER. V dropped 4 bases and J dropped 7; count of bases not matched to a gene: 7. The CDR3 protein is CASSPGPGQNSPLHF. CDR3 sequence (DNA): TGCGCCAGCAGCCCCGGCCCGGGACAGAATTCACCCCTCCACTTT.

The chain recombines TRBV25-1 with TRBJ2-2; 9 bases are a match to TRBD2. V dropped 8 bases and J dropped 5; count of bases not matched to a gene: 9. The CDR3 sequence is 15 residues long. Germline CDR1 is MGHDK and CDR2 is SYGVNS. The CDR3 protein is CASLLGGGETGELFF. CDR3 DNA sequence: TGTGCCAGCCTCCTGGGCGGGGGGGAAACCGGGGAGCTGTTTTTT.

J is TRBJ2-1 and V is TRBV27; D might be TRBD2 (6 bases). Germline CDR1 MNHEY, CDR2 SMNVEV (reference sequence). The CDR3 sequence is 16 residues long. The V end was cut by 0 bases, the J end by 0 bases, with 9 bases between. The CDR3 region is CASSLSAGSSYNEQFF. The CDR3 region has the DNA TGTGCCAGCAGTTTATCGGCGGGGAGCTCCTACAATGAGCAGTTCTTC.

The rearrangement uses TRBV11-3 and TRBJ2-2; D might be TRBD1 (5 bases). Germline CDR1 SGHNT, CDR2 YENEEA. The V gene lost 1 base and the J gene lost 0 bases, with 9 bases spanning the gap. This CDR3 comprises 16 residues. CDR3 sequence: CASSLVLGPNTGELFF. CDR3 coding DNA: TGTGCCAGCAGCTTAGTTCTGGGGCCGAACACCGGGGAGCTGTTTTTT.

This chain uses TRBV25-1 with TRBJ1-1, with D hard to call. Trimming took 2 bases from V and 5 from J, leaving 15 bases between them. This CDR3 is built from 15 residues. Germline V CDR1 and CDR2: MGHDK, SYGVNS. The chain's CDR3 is CASSEPGAAGTEAFF. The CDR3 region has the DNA TGTGCCAGCAGTGAACCTGGAGCTGCGGGGACTGAAGCTTTCTTT.

The CDR3 sequence: CASSQPMNTEAFF. CDR3 in DNA: TGTGCCAGCAGCCAACCCATGAACACTGAAGCTTTCTTT. The chain recombines TRBV4-2 with TRBJ1-1; the D is unclear. V dropped 2 bases and J dropped 0 bases, with 4 bases sitting between them. The CDR3 consists of 13 residues. The germline CDR1 and CDR2 sequences are LGHNA and YNFKEQ.

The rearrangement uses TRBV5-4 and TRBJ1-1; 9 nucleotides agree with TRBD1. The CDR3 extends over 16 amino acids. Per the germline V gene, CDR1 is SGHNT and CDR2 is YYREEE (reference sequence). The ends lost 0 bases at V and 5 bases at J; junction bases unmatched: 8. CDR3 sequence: CASSLEGYRGQTEAFF. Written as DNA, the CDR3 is TGTGCCAGCAGCTTGGAGGGTTACAGGGGGCAAACTGAAGCTTTCTTT. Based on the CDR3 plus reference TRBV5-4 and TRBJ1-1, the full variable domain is ETGVTQSPTHLIKTRGQQVTLRCSSQSGHNTVSWYQQALGQGPQFIFQYYREEENGRGNFPPRFSGLQFPNYSSELNVNALELDDSALYLCASSLEGYRGQTEAFFGQGTRLTVV.

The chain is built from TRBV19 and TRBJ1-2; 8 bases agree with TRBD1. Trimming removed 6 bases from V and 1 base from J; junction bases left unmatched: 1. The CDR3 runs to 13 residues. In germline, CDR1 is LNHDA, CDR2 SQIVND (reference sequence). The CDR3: CASSTGGNYGYTF. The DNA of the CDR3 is TGTGCCAGTAGCACAGGGGGTAACTATGGCTACACCTTC.

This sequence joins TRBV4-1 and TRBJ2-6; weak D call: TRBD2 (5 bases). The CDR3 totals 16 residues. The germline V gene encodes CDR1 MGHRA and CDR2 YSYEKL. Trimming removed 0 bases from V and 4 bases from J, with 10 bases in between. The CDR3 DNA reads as TGCGCCAGCAGCCAAGAAACGGGGTCCGGGGCCAACGTCCTGACTTTC. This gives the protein CASSQETGSGANVLTF.

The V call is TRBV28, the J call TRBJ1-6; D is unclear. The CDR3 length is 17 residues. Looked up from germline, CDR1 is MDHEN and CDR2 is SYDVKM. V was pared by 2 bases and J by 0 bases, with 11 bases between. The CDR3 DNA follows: TGTGCCAGCAGTTTAGGGGTGGGGAGCTCCTATAATTCACCCCTCCACTTT. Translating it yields CASSLGVGSSYNSPLHF.

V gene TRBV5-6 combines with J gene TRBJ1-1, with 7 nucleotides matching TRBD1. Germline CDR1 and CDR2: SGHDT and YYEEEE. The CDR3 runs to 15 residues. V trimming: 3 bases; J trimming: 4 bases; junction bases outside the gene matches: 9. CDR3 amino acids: CASSSSTGLSTEAFF. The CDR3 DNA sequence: TGTGCCAGCAGCTCCTCGACAGGGCTGAGCACTGAAGCTTTCTTT.

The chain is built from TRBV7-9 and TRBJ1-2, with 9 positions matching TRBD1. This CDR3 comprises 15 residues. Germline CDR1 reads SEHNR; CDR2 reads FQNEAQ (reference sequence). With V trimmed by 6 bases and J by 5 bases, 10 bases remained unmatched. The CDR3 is CASSVVDRGSYGYTF. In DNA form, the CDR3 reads TGTGCCAGCAGTGTAGTGGACAGGGGAAGTTATGGCTACACCTTC.

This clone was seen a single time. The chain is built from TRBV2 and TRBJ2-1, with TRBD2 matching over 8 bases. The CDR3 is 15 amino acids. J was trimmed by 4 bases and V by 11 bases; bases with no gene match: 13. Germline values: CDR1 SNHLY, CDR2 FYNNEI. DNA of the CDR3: TGTGCCGGCATTCGGGAGCGGGGGACATACAATGAGCAGTTCTTC. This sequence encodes CAGIRERGTYNEQFF.

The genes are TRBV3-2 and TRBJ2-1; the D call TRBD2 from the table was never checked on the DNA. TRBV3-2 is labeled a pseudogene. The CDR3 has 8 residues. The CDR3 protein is CAPYEQFF. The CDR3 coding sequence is TGTGCCCCTTATGAGCAGTTCTTC.

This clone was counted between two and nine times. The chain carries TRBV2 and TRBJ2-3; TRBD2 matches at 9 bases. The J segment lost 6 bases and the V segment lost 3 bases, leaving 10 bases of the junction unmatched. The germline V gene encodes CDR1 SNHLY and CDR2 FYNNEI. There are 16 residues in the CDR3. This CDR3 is CASSDQITSGLDTQYF. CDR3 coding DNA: TGTGCCAGCAGTGACCAAATCACTAGCGGGTTGGATACGCAGTATTTT.

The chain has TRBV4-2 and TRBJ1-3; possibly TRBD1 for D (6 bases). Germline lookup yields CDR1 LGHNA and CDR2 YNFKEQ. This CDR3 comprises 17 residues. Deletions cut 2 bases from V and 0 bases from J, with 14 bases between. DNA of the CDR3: TGTGCCAGCAGCCAATCCTCAGGGGCGAACTCTGGAAACACCATATATTTT. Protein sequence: CASSQSSGANSGNTIYF.

The DNA for the CDR3 is TGTGCCAGCAGCTCTGATAGCGGGGTAGAAGAGACCCAGTACTTC. As protein: CASSSDSGVEETQYF. The V gene is TRBV5-6, the J gene TRBJ2-5, with TRBD2 matching 8 bases. CDR3 length: 15 amino acids. Losses at the gene ends were 3 bases for V and 3 bases for J; bases not matched to a gene: 7. Germline V gene sequence: CDR1 SGHDT, CDR2 YYEEEE.

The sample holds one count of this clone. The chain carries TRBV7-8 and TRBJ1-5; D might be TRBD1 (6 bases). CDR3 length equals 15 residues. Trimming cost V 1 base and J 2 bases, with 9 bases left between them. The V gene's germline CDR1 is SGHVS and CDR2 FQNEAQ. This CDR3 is CASSLGSGGNQPQHF. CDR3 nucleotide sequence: TGTGCCAGCAGCTTAGGTTCAGGGGGCAATCAGCCCCAGCATTTT.

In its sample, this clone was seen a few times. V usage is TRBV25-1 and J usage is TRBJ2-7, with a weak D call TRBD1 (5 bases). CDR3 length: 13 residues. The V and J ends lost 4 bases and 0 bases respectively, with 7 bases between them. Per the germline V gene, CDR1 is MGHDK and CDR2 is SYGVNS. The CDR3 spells CASSVGDSYEQYF. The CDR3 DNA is TGTGCCAGCAGTGTAGGGGACTCCTACGAGCAGTACTTC.

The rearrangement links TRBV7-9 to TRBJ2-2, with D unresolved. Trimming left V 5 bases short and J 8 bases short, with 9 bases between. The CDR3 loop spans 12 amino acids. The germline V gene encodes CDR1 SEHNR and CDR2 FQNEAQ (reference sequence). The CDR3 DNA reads TGTGCCAGCAGCCTGCCCAGGGGGGAGCTGTTTTTT. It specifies CASSLPRGELFF.

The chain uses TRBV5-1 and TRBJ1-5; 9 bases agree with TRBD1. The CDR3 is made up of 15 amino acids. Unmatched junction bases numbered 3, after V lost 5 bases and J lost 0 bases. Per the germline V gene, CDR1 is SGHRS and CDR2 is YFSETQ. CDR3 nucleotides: TGCGCCAGCAGTCCGACAGGGGGTAGCAATCAGCCCCAGCATTTT. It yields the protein CASSPTGGSNQPQHF. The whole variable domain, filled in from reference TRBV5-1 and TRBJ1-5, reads KAGVTQTPRYLIKTRGQQVTLSCSPISGHRSVSWYQQTPGQGLQFLFEYFSETQRNKGNFPGRFSGRQFSNSRSEMNVSTLELGDSALYLCASSPTGGSNQPQHFGDGTRLSIL.